Listed below are T cell receptor beta chains from one sample, sequenced in a study of blood T cell repertoires in COVID-19. This table comes from immunoSEQ multiplex PCR, and its TCRdb copy is limited to in-frame clones, with some not included. The sample includes 210,000 or so clones, around 90% of them seen just once. Specimen: peripheral blood. The source is a man aged 30 to 45 with COVID-19, enrolled during active disease. Each CDR3 is given with its conserved first and last residue. Fields, in order: clone size, V gene, CDR3 length, D gene, J gene, CDR3 DNA, CDR3 protein. D genes are given only for firm matches. A row's size may be missing; if present it is once, few, many or a size class.

clone_size: .
v_call: TRBV19
cdr3_length: 13
d_call: .
j_call: TRBJ1-1
cdr3_nt: TGTGCCAGTAGTATCTACGGGAGCACTGAAGCTTTCTTT
cdr3_aa: CASSIYGSTEAFF

clone_size: .
v_call: TRBV5-4
cdr3_length: 13
d_call: .
j_call: TRBJ1-5
cdr3_nt: TGTGCCAGCAGCCCCGGACAGAATCAGCCCCAGCATTTT
cdr3_aa: CASSPGQNQPQHF

clone_size: .
v_call: TRBV5-1
cdr3_length: 17
d_call: TRBD1
j_call: TRBJ2-7
cdr3_nt: TGCGCCAGCAGCCGAGAGACAGGGGCCCTTGTAAATAACGAGCAGTACTTC
cdr3_aa: CASSRETGALVNNEQYF

clone_size: .
v_call: TRBV18
cdr3_length: 13
d_call: .
j_call: TRBJ2-1
cdr3_nt: TGTGCCAGCTCACCCGGGTTGAACAATGAGCAGTTCTTC
cdr3_aa: CASSPGLNNEQFF

clone_size: .
v_call: TRBV28
cdr3_length: 15
d_call: TRBD1
j_call: TRBJ1-1
cdr3_nt: TGTGCCAGCAGTTCGGGGACAGCCATGAACACTGAAGCTTTCTTT
cdr3_aa: CASSSGTAMNTEAFF

clone_size: .
v_call: TRBV27
cdr3_length: 13
d_call: .
j_call: TRBJ1-5
cdr3_nt: TGTGCCAGCAGTTCGGCAGGGGTTCAGCCCCAGCATTTT
cdr3_aa: CASSSAGVQPQHF

clone_size: .
v_call: TRBV6-5
cdr3_length: 14
d_call: .
j_call: TRBJ1-2
cdr3_nt: TGTGCCAGCAGCTCCCATGGGAGGAATTATGGCTACACCTTC
cdr3_aa: CASSSHGRNYGYTF

clone_size: .
v_call: TRBV9
cdr3_length: 14
d_call: TRBD1
j_call: TRBJ2-7
cdr3_nt: TGTGCCAGCAGCGGAGGGGACAGGGTCTGGGGGCAGTACTTC
cdr3_aa: CASSGGDRVWGQYF

clone_size: .
v_call: TRBV7-3
cdr3_length: 14
d_call: .
j_call: TRBJ1-1
cdr3_nt: TGTGCCAGCAGCCTGGGACTGGGGCAACCTGAAGCTTTCTTT
cdr3_aa: CASSLGLGQPEAFF

clone_size: few
v_call: TRBV11-3
cdr3_length: 13
d_call: TRBD1
j_call: TRBJ1-2
cdr3_nt: TGTGCCAGCAGCTTGGACAGGGGTGAGGGCTACACCTTC
cdr3_aa: CASSLDRGEGYTF

clone_size: few
v_call: TRBV27
cdr3_length: 12
d_call: .
j_call: TRBJ2-7
cdr3_nt: TGTGCCAGCAGTGAACAGGGCTACGAGCAGTACTTC
cdr3_aa: CASSEQGYEQYF

clone_size: .
v_call: TRBV11-2
cdr3_length: 16
d_call: .
j_call: TRBJ2-3
cdr3_nt: TGTGCCAGCAGCTTAGGTGGCGGAGCCCGCACAGATACGCAGTATTTT
cdr3_aa: CASSLGGGARTDTQYF

clone_size: .
v_call: TRBV6-5
cdr3_length: 15
d_call: .
j_call: TRBJ1-5
cdr3_nt: TGTGCCAGCAGCTCCGGGACACCTTACAATCAGCCCCAGCATTTT
cdr3_aa: CASSSGTPYNQPQHF

clone_size: .
v_call: TRBV7-3
cdr3_length: 14
d_call: TRBD1
j_call: TRBJ2-2
cdr3_nt: TGTGCCAGCAGTACTAGACAGGGCTACGGGGAGCTGTTTTTT
cdr3_aa: CASSTRQGYGELFF

clone_size: .
v_call: TRBV12-5
cdr3_length: 20
d_call: .
j_call: TRBJ1-2
cdr3_nt: TGTGCTAGTGTTTCTGTGGTTTGGGGCTTTGATGTAGGGATAAACTATGGCTACACCTTC
cdr3_aa: CASVSVVWGFDVGINYGYTF

clone_size: once
v_call: TRBV2
cdr3_length: 17
d_call: TRBD1
j_call: TRBJ2-1
cdr3_nt: TGTGCCAGCAGTGGTCTGATGCGACAGGGTTGGGGCAATGAGCAGTTCTTC
cdr3_aa: CASSGLMRQGWGNEQFF

clone_size: .
v_call: TRBV19
cdr3_length: 14
d_call: .
j_call: TRBJ1-4
cdr3_nt: TGTGCCAGTATGGACGGGGCAACTAATGAAAAACTGTTTTTT
cdr3_aa: CASMDGATNEKLFF